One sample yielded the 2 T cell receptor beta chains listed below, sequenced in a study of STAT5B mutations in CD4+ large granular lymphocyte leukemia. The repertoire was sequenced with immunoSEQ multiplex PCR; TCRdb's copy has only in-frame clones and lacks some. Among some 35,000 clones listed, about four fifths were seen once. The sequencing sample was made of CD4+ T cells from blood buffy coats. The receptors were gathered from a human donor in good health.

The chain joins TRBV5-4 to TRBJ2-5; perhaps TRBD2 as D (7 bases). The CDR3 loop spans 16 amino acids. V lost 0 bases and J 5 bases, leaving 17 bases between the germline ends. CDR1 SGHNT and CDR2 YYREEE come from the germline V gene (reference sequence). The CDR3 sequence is CASSLGVGGAGETQYF. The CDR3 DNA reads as TGTGCCAGCAGCTTGGGGGTTGGGGGGGCAGGGGAGACCCAGTACTTC.

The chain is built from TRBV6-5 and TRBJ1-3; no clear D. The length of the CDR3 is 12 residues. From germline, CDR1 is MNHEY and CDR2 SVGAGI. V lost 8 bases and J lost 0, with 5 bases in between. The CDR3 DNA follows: TGTGCCAGCCAGAGCTCTGGAAACACCATATATTTT. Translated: CASQSSGNTIYF.